The 14 T cell receptor beta chains below all came from one sample that was sequenced in a study of T cell repertoires in cytomegalovirus infection. TCRdb reprocessed the reads via MiXCR and lists one record per CDR3 protein. The sample carries roughly 180,000 distinct CDR3 sequences, approximately 17% recorded once. Sequenced input: CD8+ T cells from PBMCs. The receptors stem from a human donor in good health (CMV status not recorded). Some clones in this sample may be carry-over from other donors' samples.

The chain recombines TRBV5-5 with TRBJ1-2; D is undetermined. CDR1 is SGHKS, CDR2 YYEKEE, per germline (reference sequence). V was cut by 4 bases and J by 8 bases, with 12 bases left in between. There are 12 residues in the CDR3. DNA for the CDR3: TGTGCCAGCAGCCTCCGCGTTGAGGGCTACACCTTC. As protein: CASSLRVEGYTF.

This clonotype was seen more than once but under ten times. J is TRBJ2-7 and V is TRBV10-2; a weak D match, TRBD2 (6 bases). CDR3 length equals 14 residues. Germline V gene data show CDR1 as WSHSY and CDR2 as SAAADI. The V and J ends lost 2 bases and 7 bases respectively, with 15 bases between them. The DNA for the CDR3 is TGCGCCAGCAGTGAGGGACTACCCTCGGGGGAGCAGTACTTC. Its protein product is CASSEGLPSGEQYF.

The chain combines TRBV7-9 with TRBJ2-2; no clear D. V was cut by 2 bases and J by 3 bases, with 10 bases left in between. Germline V gene data show CDR1 as SEHNR and CDR2 as FQNEAQ (reference sequence). The CDR3 runs to 15 residues. The CDR3 here is CASSLRDPHTGELFF. The CDR3 DNA sequence: TGTGCCAGCAGCTTAAGGGATCCGCACACCGGGGAGCTGTTTTTT. Supplemented by reference TRBV7-9 and TRBJ2-2, the full variable domain reads DTGVSQNPRHKITKRGQNVTFRCDPISEHNRLYWYRQTLGQGPEFLTYFQNEAQLEKSRLLSDRFSAERPKGSFSTLEIQRTEQGDSAMYLCASSLRDPHTGELFFGEGSRLTVL.

The CDR3 protein is CASSGRLAGAYNEQFF. The CDR3 bases are TGTGCCAGCAGTGGCCGACTAGCGGGGGCCTACAATGAGCAGTTCTTC. The chain is built from TRBV27 and TRBJ2-1; 12 nucleotides agree with TRBD2. This CDR3 is built from 16 residues. Trimming cost V 5 bases and J 2 bases; bases outside gene matches: 4. Germline lookup yields CDR1 MNHEY and CDR2 SMNVEV (reference sequence).

This clonotype was seen more than once but under ten times. This chain connects TRBV15 to TRBJ2-5, with 7 bases identical to TRBD2. Per the germline V gene, CDR1 is LNHNV and CDR2 is YYDKDF (reference sequence). Trimming cost V 0 bases and J 0 bases; bases outside gene matches: 4. The CDR3 covers 16 residues. The CDR3 region has the DNA TGTGCCACCAGCAGAGACAGCGGGGTGTACCAAGAGACCCAGTACTTC. Protein: CATSRDSGVYQETQYF.

This clonotype was detected ten times or more. This rearrangement joins TRBV12-3 or TRBV12-4 to TRBJ2-3; D possibly matches TRBD1 or TRBD2 (6 bases each). Between the trimmed V and J ends, which lost 7 bases and 4 bases, there was a span of 18 bases. This CDR3 has 15 amino acids. The CDR3 is CASNLKGGFADTQYF. The CDR3 DNA follows: TGTGCCAGCAACTTGAAGGGGGGATTCGCAGATACGCAGTATTTT.

The sample holds a few counts of this clonotype. The genes are TRBV23-1 and TRBJ2-1; 11 bases agree with TRBD1. TRBV23-1 is known as an ORF, though its function is uncertain. Trimming at V came to 9 bases and at J to 10 bases, leaving 14 bases not matched to a gene. The CDR3 is 15 amino acids. CDR3 nucleotide sequence: TGCGCCAGATCCGTTGGGAGGACAGGGGGCCGGGAGCAGTTCTTC. Its translation is CARSVGRTGGREQFF.

This clonotype was seen only a few times. The genes are TRBV28 and TRBJ2-3; D gene uncertain. Germline V gene lookup returns CDR1 MDHEN and CDR2 SYDVKM. The germline V and J ends were trimmed by 3 bases and 6 bases, with 7 bases remaining between them. The CDR3 is 12 residues long. CDR3 residues: CASSLMRDTQYF. The CDR3 DNA sequence: TGTGCCAGCAGTTTGATGCGGGATACGCAGTATTTT.

In this sample, this clonotype turned up a few times. The chain combines TRBV28 with TRBJ2-3, with 9 bases fitting TRBD2. CDR1 MDHEN and CDR2 SYDVKM come from the germline V gene. The J segment lost 2 bases and the V segment lost 5 bases, leaving 5 bases of the junction unmatched. This CDR3 is built from 15 residues. The CDR3 region is CASSLIAGATDTQYF. CDR3 bases: TGTGCCAGCAGTCTCATAGCGGGAGCCACAGATACGCAGTATTTT.

This clonotype was seen more than once but under ten times. The rearrangement joins TRBV7-9 to TRBJ2-7; 11 bases map to TRBD1. V trimming: 5 bases; J trimming: 5 bases; junction bases outside the gene matches: 11. The CDR3 is made up of 16 amino acids. Per the germline V gene, CDR1 is SEHNR and CDR2 is FQNEAQ (reference sequence). For the CDR3, the DNA is TGTGCCAGCAGCCCCGAAGGGGGACAGGGGGTGGACGAGCAGTACTTC. Protein: CASSPEGGQGVDEQYF.

V is TRBV7-2 and J is TRBJ2-1; TRBD2 matches 11 bases. Germline V CDR1 and CDR2: SGHTA, FQGNSA. The CDR3 has 14 residues. V gave up 7 bases and J gave up 4 bases; unmatched junction bases: 3. CDR3 loop: CASTLAGGYNEQFF. CDR3 nucleotides: TGTGCCAGCACCCTAGCGGGGGGTTACAATGAGCAGTTCTTC.

The sample holds one count of this clonotype. The rearrangement uses TRBV6-2 or TRBV6-3 and TRBJ2-4, with D uncertain. The CDR3 covers 15 residues. Germline V gene lookup returns CDR1 MNHEY and CDR2 SVGEGT. V dropped 4 bases and J dropped 0 bases, with 10 bases sitting between them. The CDR3 nucleotides are TGTGCCAGCAGTTCCCTAGGGCTAGCCAAAAACATTCAGTACTTC. Protein: CASSSLGLAKNIQYF.

J is TRBJ1-6 and V is TRBV5-6; weak D call: TRBD1 (6 bases). Trimming removed 0 bases at V and 7 bases at J, with 11 bases between. This CDR3 is built from 15 residues. The germline gives CDR1 SGHDT, CDR2 YYEEEE. The CDR3 nucleotides are TGTGCCAGCAGCTTGGGGTCAGGGGCCAATTCACCCCTCCACTTT. This encodes CASSLGSGANSPLHF. Complete variable domain (other parts from reference TRBV5-6 and TRBJ1-6): DAGVTQSPTHLIKTRGQQVTLRCSPKSGHDTVSWYQQALGQGPQFIFQYYEEEERQRGNFPDRFSGHQFPNYSSELNVNALLLGDSALYLCASSLGSGANSPLHFGNGTRLTVT.

The sample holds a few counts of this clonotype. At one end the junction does not follow the germline gene, possibly because of a read error. This sequence joins TRBV7-2 and TRBJ2-4; 7 bases match TRBD1. The CDR3 is 15 residues long. In germline, CDR1 is SGHTA, CDR2 FQGNSA. The CDR3 spells CAGSSDRLAKNIQYF. In DNA form, the CDR3 reads TGTGCCGGCAGCTCGGACAGGCTAGCCAAAAACATTCAGTACTTC.